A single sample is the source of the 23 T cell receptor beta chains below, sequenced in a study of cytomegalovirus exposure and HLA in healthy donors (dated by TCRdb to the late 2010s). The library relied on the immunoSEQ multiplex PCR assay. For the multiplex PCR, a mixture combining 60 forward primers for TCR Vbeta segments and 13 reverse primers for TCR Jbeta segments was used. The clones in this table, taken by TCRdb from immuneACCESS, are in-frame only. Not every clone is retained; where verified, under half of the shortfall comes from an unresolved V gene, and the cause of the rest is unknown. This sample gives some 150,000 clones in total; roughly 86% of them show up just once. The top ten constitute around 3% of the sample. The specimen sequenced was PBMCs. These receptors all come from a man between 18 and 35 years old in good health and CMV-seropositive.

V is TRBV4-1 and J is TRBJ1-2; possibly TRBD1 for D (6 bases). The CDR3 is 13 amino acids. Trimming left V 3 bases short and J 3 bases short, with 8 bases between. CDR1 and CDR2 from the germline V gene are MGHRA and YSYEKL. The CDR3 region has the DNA TGCGCCAGCAGCCAGGACAGAGACTATGGCTACACCTTC. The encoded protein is CASSQDRDYGYTF.

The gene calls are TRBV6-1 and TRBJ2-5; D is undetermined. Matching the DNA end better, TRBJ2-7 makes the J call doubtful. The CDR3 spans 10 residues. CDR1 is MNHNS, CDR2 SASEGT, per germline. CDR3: CASSDYEQYF. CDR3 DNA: TGTGCCAGCAGTGACTACGAGCAGTACTTC.

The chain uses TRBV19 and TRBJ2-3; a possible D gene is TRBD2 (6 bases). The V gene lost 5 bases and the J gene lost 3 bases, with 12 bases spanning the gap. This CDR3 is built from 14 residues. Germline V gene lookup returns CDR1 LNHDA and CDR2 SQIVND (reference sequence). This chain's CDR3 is CASSEFRGTDTQYF. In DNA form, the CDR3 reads TGTGCCAGTAGTGAGTTTCGGGGGACAGATACGCAGTATTTT.

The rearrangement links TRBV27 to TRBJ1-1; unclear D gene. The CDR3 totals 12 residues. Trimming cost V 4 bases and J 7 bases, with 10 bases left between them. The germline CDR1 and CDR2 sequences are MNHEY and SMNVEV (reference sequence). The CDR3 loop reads CASSSSGNEAFF. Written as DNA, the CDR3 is TGTGCCAGCAGTTCGTCGGGGAATGAAGCTTTCTTT.

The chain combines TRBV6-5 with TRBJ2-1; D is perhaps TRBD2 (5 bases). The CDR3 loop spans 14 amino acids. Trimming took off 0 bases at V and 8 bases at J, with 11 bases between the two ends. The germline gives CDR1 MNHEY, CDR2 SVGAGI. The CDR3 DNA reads TGTGCCAGCAGTTACTCCACTGCAGCGGATGAGCAGTTCTTC. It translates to CASSYSTAADEQFF.

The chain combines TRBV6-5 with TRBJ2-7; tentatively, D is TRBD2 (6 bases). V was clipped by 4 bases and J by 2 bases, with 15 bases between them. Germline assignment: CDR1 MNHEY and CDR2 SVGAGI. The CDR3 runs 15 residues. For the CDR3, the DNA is TGTGCCAGCAGTTCCCCCGGGGGTATCACCTACGAGCAGTACTTC. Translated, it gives CASSSPGGITYEQYF.

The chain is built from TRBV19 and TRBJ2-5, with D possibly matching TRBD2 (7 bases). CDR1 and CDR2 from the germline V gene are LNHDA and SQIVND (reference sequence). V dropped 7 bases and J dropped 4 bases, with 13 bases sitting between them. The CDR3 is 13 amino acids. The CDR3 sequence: CASKRDTGETQYF. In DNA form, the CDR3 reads TGTGCCAGTAAGCGGGACACGGGAGAGACCCAGTACTTC.

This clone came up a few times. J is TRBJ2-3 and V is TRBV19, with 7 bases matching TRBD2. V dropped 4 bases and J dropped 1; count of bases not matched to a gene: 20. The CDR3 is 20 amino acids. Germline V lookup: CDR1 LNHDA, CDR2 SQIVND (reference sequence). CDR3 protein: CASSRASAAGVVLGTDTQYF. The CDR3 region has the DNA TGTGCCAGTAGTAGGGCCTCGGCGGCGGGAGTTGTATTGGGCACAGATACGCAGTATTTT.

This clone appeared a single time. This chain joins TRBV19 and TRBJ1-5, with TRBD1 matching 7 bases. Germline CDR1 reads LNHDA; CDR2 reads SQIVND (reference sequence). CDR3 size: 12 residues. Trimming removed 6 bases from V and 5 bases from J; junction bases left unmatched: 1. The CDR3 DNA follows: TGTGCCAGTAGCGACAGGGATCAGCCCCAGCATTTT. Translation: CASSDRDQPQHF.

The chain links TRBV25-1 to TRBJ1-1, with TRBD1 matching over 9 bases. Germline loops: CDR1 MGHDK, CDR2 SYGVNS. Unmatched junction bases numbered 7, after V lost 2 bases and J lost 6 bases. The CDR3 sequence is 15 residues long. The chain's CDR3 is CASSERGTGNAEAFF. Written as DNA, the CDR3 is TGTGCCAGCAGTGAACGGGGGACAGGGAATGCTGAAGCTTTCTTT.

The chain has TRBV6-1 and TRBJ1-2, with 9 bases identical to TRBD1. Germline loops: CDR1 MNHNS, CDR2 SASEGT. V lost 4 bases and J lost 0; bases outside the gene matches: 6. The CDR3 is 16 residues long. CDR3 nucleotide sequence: TGTGCCAGCAGTGCCCTACAGGGGGCGACTAACTATGGCTACACCTTC. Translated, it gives CASSALQGATNYGYTF.

The CDR3 DNA follows: TGTGCCAGCAGCTCGCGGACTAGGAACACAGATACGCAGTATTTT. Encoded protein: CASSSRTRNTDTQYF. The gene calls are TRBV7-2 and TRBJ2-3; 7 bases line up with TRBD2. The germline gives CDR1 SGHTA, CDR2 FQGNSA. V lost 4 bases and J lost 2; bases outside the gene matches: 6. The CDR3 is 15 residues long.

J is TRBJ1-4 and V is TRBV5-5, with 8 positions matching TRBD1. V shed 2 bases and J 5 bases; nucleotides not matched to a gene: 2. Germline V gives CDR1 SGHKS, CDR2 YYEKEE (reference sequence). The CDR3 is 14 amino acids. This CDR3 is CASSFTGGNEKLFF. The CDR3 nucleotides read TGTGCCAGCAGCTTCACAGGGGGAAATGAAAAACTGTTTTTT.

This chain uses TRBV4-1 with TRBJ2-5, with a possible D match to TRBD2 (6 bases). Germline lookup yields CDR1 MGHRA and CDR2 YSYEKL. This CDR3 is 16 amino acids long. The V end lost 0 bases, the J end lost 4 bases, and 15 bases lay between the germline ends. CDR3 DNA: TGCGCCAGCAGCCAAGAGGGTCTAGCGAGAGGAGAGACCCAGTACTTC. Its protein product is CASSQEGLARGETQYF.

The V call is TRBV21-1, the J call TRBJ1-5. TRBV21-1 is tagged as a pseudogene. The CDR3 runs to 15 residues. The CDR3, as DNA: TGTGCCAGCAGCTCCCGGGGGGACACTCTACAGCCCCAGCATTTT. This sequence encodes CASSSRGDTLQPQHF.

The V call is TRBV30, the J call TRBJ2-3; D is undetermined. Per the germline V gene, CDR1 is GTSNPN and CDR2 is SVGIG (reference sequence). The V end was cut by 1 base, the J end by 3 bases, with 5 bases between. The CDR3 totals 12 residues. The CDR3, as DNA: TGTGCCTGGAGTGGGCAGACAGATACGCAGTATTTT. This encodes CAWSGQTDTQYF.

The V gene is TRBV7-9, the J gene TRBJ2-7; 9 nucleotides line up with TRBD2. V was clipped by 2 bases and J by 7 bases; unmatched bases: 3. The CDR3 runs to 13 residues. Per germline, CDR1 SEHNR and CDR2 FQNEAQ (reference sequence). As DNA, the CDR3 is TGTGCCAGCAGCTTATCTAGCGGGGTGGAGCAGTACTTC. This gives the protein CASSLSSGVEQYF.

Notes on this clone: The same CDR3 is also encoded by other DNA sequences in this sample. The CDR3: CASSYSGQGAAEAFF. The CDR3 DNA follows: TGTGCCAGCAGTTACTCGGGACAGGGGGCGGCGGAAGCTTTCTTT. V is TRBV6-6 and J is TRBJ1-1; 12 bases line up with TRBD1. V lost 0 bases and J lost 8; bases outside the gene matches: 4. There are 15 residues in the CDR3. Germline-derived CDR1 and CDR2 are MNHNY and SVGAGI (reference sequence).

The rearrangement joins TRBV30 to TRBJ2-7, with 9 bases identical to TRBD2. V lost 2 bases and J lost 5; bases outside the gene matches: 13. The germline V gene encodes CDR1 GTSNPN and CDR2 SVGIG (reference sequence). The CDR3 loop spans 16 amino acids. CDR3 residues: CAWSLLAGVGFDEQYF. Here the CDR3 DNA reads TGTGCCTGGAGTCTACTAGCGGGTGTGGGGTTTGACGAGCAGTACTTC. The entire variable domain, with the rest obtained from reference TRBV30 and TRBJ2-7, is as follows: SQTIHQWPATLVQPVGSPLSLECTVEGTSNPNLYWYRQAAGRGLQLLFYSVGIGQISSEVPQNLSASRPQDRQFILSSKKLLLSDSGFYLCAWSLLAGVGFDEQYFGPGTRLTVT.

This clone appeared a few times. CDR3 protein: CASSETQMLNTEAFF. CDR3 in DNA: TGTGCCAGCAGTGAGACACAAATGCTGAACACTGAAGCTTTCTTT. The V call is TRBV25-1, the J call TRBJ1-1; D remains ambiguous. Trimming stripped 3 bases from V and 0 bases from J, with 11 bases between. The CDR3 spans 15 residues. The V gene's germline CDR1 is MGHDK and CDR2 SYGVNS.

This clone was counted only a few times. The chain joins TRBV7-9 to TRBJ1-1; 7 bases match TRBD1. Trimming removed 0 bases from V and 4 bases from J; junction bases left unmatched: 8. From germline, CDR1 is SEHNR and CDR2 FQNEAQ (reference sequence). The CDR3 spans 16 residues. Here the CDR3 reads CASSLAPRGFGTEAFF. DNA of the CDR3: TGTGCCAGCAGCTTAGCTCCCAGGGGGTTCGGCACTGAAGCTTTCTTT.

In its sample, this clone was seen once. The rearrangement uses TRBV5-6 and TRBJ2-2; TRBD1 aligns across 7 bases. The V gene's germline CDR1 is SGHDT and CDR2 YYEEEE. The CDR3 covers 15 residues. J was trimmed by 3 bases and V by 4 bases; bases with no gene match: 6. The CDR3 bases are TGTGCCAGCAGCGACCGGGACAGACACACCGGGGAGCTGTTTTTT. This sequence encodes CASSDRDRHTGELFF.

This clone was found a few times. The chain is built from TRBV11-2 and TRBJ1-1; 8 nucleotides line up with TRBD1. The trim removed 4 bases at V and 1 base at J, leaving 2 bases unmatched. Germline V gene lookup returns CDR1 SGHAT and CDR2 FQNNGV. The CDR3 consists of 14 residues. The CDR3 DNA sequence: TGTGCCAGCAGCTGGGACAGGTCGAACACTGAAGCTTTCTTT. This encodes CASSWDRSNTEAFF.